The clone carrying this TCR beta chain has only a few counts. Its antigen is still unknown. This sample is drawn from a study of blood T cells in healthy people across ages. Whole-study results and caveats: Naive T cell percentage showed a strong correlation with TCR beta diversity.

A sample-barcoded 5' primer and a J-beta primer mix were used in a second PCR of roughly 7 to 12 cycles. One entry per CDR3 protein results from TCRdb running MiXCR on the 5' RACE reads. The repertoire has about 1.6 million distinct CDR3 sequences, about 35% of them found once; the top ten carry around 11%. CDR1 and CDR2 from the germline V gene are MNHNY and SVGAGI (reference sequence). The junction had 6 bases not matched to a gene; V was cut back by 2 bases and J by 0 bases. The CDR3 is 16 amino acids. Donor samples were obtained from healthy Caucasian individuals from Russia, aged 6 to 90. The chain couples TRBV6-6 to TRBJ2-7; 8 bases fit TRBD2. Specimen: blood. This sequence was found in a woman in her twenties or thirties in good health. The CDR3 is CASSYGGGGRSYEQYF. CDR3 bases: TGTGCCAGCAGTTACGGCGGCGGGGGGCGCTCCTACGAGCAGTACTTC.